This T cell receptor beta chain is from a study of glioma-infiltrating T cells after dendritic cell vaccination. Profiling relied on immunoSEQ multiplex PCR, and the TCRdb table lists in-frame clones only, not all of them. The sample holds under 100,000 clones, over 65% seen once. This clone was observed once. The germline CDR1 and CDR2 sequences are SGHDN and FVKESK. Trimming took 4 bases from V and 7 from J; bases not matched to a gene: 5. The CDR3 runs 14 residues. Selection required adequate fresh-frozen tumor tissue plus more than two years' survival data. The rearrangement joins TRBV14 to TRBJ2-1, with 9 bases that match TRBD2. Sequenced material: blood, taken before dendritic cell vaccination. The TCR was taken from a human donor with glioblastoma. CDR3 amino acids: CASSPSGRRNEQFF. Here the CDR3 DNA reads TGTGCCAGCAGCCCGAGCGGGAGGCGTAATGAGCAGTTCTTC.